Shown below are 3 T cell receptor beta chains from a single sample sequenced in a study of vaccination effects on CD4 cells after COVID-19. Using viral peptide pools, the ViraFEST assay grew out antigen-specific CD4+ T cells prior to sequencing. Once cultured for under 11 days, the cells underwent separation to obtain CD4+ T cells. Two doses of BNT162b2 or mRNA-1273 vaccine were administered to participants. TCRdb's table, derived via immunoSEQ multiplex PCR, lists solely in-frame clones and lacks some. The sample holds about 31,000 clones, over 70% seen once. Their recognized antigens are unknown. Sequenced here: CD4+ T cells from PBMCs cultured with HCoV-229E spike peptides, sampled after COVID-19 vaccination. The source of these receptors is a human donor who received a COVID-19 vaccine.

The J gene is TRBJ1-5, the V gene TRBV19; maybe TRBD1 (6 bases). CDR3 length equals 17 residues. Trimming cost V 8 bases and J 0 bases, with 20 bases left between them. Germline V gene sequence: CDR1 LNHDA, CDR2 SQIVND (reference sequence). CDR3 bases: TGTGCCAGTGTGAACAGGGAAACCGCATATAGCAATCAGCCCCAGCATTTT. The encoded protein is CASVNRETAYSNQPQHF. Using reference TRBV19 and TRBJ1-5 for the parts outside the CDR3, the full variable domain is DGGITQSPKYLFRKEGQNVTLSCEQNLNHDAMYWYRQDPGQGLRLIYYSQIVNDFQKGDIAEGYSVSREKKESFPLTVTSAQKNPTAFYLCASVNRETAYSNQPQHFGDGTRLSIL.

V and J are TRBV5-1 and TRBJ1-6; 7 bases are shared with TRBD1. The J segment lost 4 bases and the V segment lost 4 bases, leaving 8 bases of the junction unmatched. This CDR3 contains 16 residues. CDR1 SGHRS and CDR2 YFSETQ come from the germline V gene. CDR3 amino acids: CASSNYRDSYNSPLHF. In DNA form, the CDR3 reads TGCGCCAGCAGCAACTACCGGGACAGTTATAATTCACCCCTCCACTTT.

V is TRBV6-5 and J is TRBJ2-7; 10 bases align to TRBD1. The CDR3 totals 15 residues. Germline lookup yields CDR1 MNHEY and CDR2 SVGAGI. Losses at the gene ends were 4 bases for V and 5 bases for J; bases not matched to a gene: 8. DNA for the CDR3: TGTGCCAGCAGTTTTCAGACAGGGGGCTTTAACGAGCAGTACTTC. The encoded protein is CASSFQTGGFNEQYF.